This T cell receptor beta chain was recovered during a study of T cell responses to AZD1222 COVID-19 vaccine. Study-wide results and caveats: The peak T cell response came first, and repertoires were sampled only after it.

Concerning this clone itself: Its target is unknown.

Trimming removed 3 bases from V and 4 bases from J, with 8 bases in between. The CDR3 sequence is 13 residues long. In germline, CDR1 is SGHNT, CDR2 YENEEA. Here immunoSEQ multiplex PCR was the method, and the copy in TCRdb shows in-frame clones only, minus some. Of 100,000 to 150,000 clones in the sample, more than 80% were seen once. The sequencing used peripheral blood, collected on day 0 of AZD1222 vaccination. The J gene is TRBJ2-3, the V gene TRBV11-3; D possibly uses TRBD1 or TRBD2 (6 bases each). This TCR was sampled from an adult in good health. The CDR3 DNA sequence: TGTGCCAGCAGCTTCCGGGGGCCAGATACGCAGTATTTT. It codes for CASSFRGPDTQYF.